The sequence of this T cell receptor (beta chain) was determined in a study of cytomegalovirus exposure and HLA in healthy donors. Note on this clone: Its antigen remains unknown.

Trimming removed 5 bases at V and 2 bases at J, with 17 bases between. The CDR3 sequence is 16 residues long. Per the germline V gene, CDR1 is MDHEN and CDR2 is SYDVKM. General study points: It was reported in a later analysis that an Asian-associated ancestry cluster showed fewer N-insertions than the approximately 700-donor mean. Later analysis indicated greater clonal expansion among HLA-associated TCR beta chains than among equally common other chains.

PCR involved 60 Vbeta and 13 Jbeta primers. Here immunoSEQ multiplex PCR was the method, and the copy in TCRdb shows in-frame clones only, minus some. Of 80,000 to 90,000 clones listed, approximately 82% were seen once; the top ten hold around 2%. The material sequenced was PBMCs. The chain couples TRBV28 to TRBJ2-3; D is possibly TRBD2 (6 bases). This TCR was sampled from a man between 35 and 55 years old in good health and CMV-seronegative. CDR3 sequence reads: CASSIGTFVITDTQYF. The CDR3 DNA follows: TGTGCCAGCAGTATCGGGACTTTTGTGATCACAGATACGCAGTATTTT.